This T cell receptor (beta chain) derives from a study of T cell clones after liver transplantation. About the research overall: Liver transplant recipients had immunosuppression withdrawal attempted within 2 years. Tolerance: complete withdrawal held at least one year, liver enzymes staying within twice normal.

The table came from immunoSEQ multiplex PCR; TCRdb's copy has only in-frame clones and leaves some out. Of tens of thousands of clones listed, about 84% are singletons. Trimming took off 3 bases at V and 7 bases at J, with 22 bases between the two ends. The CDR3 extends over 16 amino acids. The germline gives CDR1 KGHSH, CDR2 LQKENI. This clonotype originated in a human patient who received a liver transplant. Some T cells here may be from the graft donor. The source was CD4+ T cells from blood, collected almost 47 months after liver transplant. J is TRBJ2-7 and V is TRBV18, with a possible D match to TRBD1 (6 bases). In nucleotides, the CDR3 is TGTGCCAGCTCACCTCCTTTGGGGACAAAGGTGATTGAGCAGTACTTC. It specifies CASSPPLGTKVIEQYF.